This passage covers 8 T cell receptor beta chains from one sample sequenced in a study of T cells in Graves' hyperthyroidism and ophthalmopathy. Template material for amplifying TCR beta CDR3 regions consisted of RNA transcripts. The study used the HTBI primer set for a first-round RT-PCR of the TCR CDR3. TCRdb redid the calling of the multiplex PCR reads with MiXCR, one entry per CDR3 protein. The sample consists of some 770,000 distinct CDR3 sequences, over 15% of them appearing once. The sample comprised blood. All receptors come from a man aged 18 to 29 with Graves' hyperthyroidism.

This clonotype appeared many times. The chain links TRBV6-1 to TRBJ2-5; D ambiguous. The ends were cut back, 6 bases at V and 4 bases at J, with 15 bases in the middle. This CDR3 has 14 residues. The germline V gene has CDR1 MNHNS and CDR2 SASEGT. CDR3 in DNA: TGTGCCAGCAGCCCTCTTGGCGCGCCAGAGACCCAGTACTTC. Encoded protein: CASSPLGAPETQYF.

The chain is built from TRBV12-3 or TRBV12-4 and TRBJ2-1; 14 nucleotides line up with TRBD2. There are 16 residues in the CDR3. Trimming at V came to 5 bases and at J to 5 bases, leaving 5 bases not matched to a gene. This CDR3 reads CASSDRLAGGDNEQFF. As DNA, the CDR3 is TGTGCCAGCAGTGACAGACTAGCGGGAGGGGACAATGAGCAGTTCTTC.

This clonotype was detected many times. The J gene is TRBJ2-7, the V gene TRBV12-3 or TRBV12-4, with D perhaps TRBD1 or TRBD2 (6 bases each). The CDR3 has 16 residues. V lost 1 base and J 0 bases, leaving 13 bases between the germline ends. The CDR3 bases are TGTGCCAGCAGTTTAGGCCGGGGGCGTAGCTCCTACGAGCAGTACTTC. This codes for CASSLGRGRSSYEQYF.

This clonotype was seen a handful of times. The chain combines TRBV27 with TRBJ2-5, with TRBD2 matching 10 bases. V was pared by 0 bases and J by 3 bases, with 10 bases of the junction left unmatched. This CDR3 is built from 18 residues. Germline CDR1 and CDR2: MNHEY and SMNVEV (reference sequence). This CDR3 reads CASSLSVSSGSLKETQYF. Written as DNA, the CDR3 is TGTGCCAGCAGTTTATCGGTTTCTAGCGGGAGTTTAAAAGAGACCCAGTACTTC.

This clonotype has at least ten counts. This rearrangement joins TRBV9 to TRBJ1-5; D remains unclear. The CDR3 covers 16 residues. The germline V gene encodes CDR1 SGDLS and CDR2 YYNGEE. The V and J ends lost 3 bases and 0 bases respectively, with 13 bases between them. The CDR3 spells CASSATLALSNQPQHF. As DNA, the CDR3 is TGTGCCAGCAGCGCCACCCTGGCACTTAGCAATCAGCCCCAGCATTTT.

This clonotype was counted only a few times. The chain is built from TRBV7-9 and TRBJ2-3, with a tentative D call TRBD2 (6 bases). The V gene's germline CDR1 is SEHNR and CDR2 FQNEAQ (reference sequence). Trimming removed 6 bases at V and 2 bases at J, with 18 bases between. CDR3 length equals 16 residues. The CDR3 here is CASRSRAWGDTDTQYF. For the CDR3, the DNA is TGTGCCAGCAGATCTCGAGCGTGGGGGGACACAGATACGCAGTATTTT.

At least ten counts were recorded for this clonotype. The chain employs TRBV28 and TRBJ2-7; 11 bases agree with TRBD2. Germline loops: CDR1 MDHEN, CDR2 SYDVKM. The V gene end was trimmed by 5 bases and the J gene end by 2 bases; junction bases not matched to a gene: 8. This CDR3 contains 16 residues. This chain's CDR3 is CASSLGTSGFPYEQYF. CDR3 in DNA: TGTGCCAGCAGTCTCGGGACTAGCGGCTTTCCCTACGAGCAGTACTTC. The variable domain in full, completed from reference TRBV28 and TRBJ2-7, reads DVKVTQSSRYLVKRTGEKVFLECVQDMDHENMFWYRQDPGLGLRLIYFSYDVKMKEKGDIPEGYSVSREKKERFSLILESASTNQTSMYLCASSLGTSGFPYEQYFGPGTRLTVT.

This chain joins TRBV6-6 and TRBJ1-5; possible D gene TRBD1, 6 bases. The V end lost 7 bases, the J end lost 2 bases, and 15 bases lay between the germline ends. CDR1 is MNHNY, CDR2 SVGAGI, per germline (reference sequence). CDR3 size: 15 residues. CDR3 in amino acids: CASIRGGAGNQPQHF. The DNA for the CDR3 is TGTGCCAGCATCCGGGGGGGCGCAGGCAATCAGCCCCAGCATTTT.